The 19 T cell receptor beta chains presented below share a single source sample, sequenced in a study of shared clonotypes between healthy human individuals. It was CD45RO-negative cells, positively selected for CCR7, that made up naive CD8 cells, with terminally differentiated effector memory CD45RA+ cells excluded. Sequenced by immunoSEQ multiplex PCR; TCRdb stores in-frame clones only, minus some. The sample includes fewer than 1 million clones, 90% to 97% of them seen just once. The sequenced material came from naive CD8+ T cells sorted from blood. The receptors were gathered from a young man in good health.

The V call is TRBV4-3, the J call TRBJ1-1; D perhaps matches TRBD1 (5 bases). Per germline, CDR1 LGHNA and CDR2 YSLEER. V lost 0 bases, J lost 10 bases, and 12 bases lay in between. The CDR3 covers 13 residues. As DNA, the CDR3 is TGCGCCAGCAGCCAAGATTCCCCCAGGGCAGCTTTCTTT. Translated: CASSQDSPRAAFF.

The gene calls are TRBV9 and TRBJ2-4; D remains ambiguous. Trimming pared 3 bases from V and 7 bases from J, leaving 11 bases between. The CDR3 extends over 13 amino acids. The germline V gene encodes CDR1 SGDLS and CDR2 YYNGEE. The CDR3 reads CASSGHQGNIQYF. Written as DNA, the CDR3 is TGTGCCAGCAGCGGGCATCAAGGGAACATTCAGTACTTC.

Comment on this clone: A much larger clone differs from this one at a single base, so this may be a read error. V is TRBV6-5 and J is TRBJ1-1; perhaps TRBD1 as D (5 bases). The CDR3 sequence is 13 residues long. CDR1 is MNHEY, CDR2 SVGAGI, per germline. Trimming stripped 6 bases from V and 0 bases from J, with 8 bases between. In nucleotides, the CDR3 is TGTGCCAGCAGCTTGACAGTGAACACTGAAGCTTTCTTT. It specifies CASSLTVNTEAFF.

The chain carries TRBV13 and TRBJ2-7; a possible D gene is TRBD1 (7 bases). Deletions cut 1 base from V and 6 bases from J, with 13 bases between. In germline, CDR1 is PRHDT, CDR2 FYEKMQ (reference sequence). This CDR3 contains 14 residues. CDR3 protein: CASSLAAGGREQYF. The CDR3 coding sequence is TGTGCCAGCAGCTTAGCGGCAGGGGGGCGCGAGCAGTACTTC.

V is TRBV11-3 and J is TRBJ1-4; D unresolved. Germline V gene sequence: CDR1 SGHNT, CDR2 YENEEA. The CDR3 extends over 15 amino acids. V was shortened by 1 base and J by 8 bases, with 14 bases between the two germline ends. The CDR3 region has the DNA TGTGCCAGCAGCTTAGTAAGGCGGTTCAGGGAAAAACTGTTTTTT. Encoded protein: CASSLVRRFREKLFF.

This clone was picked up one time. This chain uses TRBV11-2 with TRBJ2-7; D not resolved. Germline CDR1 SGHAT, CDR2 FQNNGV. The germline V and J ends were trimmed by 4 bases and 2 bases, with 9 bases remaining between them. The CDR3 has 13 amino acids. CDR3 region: CASSSKGPYEQYF. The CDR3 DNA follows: TGTGCCAGCAGCTCGAAGGGCCCCTACGAGCAGTACTTC. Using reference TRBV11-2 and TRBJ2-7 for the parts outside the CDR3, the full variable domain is EAGVAQSPRYKIIEKRQSVAFWCNPISGHATLYWYQQILGQGPKLLIQFQNNGVVDDSQLPKDRFSAERLKGVDSTLKIQPAKLEDSAVYLCASSSKGPYEQYFGPGTRLTVT.

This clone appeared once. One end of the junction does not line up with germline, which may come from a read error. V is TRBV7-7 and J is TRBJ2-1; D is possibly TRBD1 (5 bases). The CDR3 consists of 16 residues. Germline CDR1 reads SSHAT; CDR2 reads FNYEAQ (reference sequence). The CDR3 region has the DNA TGTGCTAGCAGCTTAGGGGCCAACCCCACTGACGATGAGCAGTTCTTC. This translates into CASSLGANPTDDEQFF.

CDR3 in DNA: TGCAGCGTTGAGGCCCGGGACGCATCTCGGGAGACCCAGTACTTC. This gives the protein CSVEARDASRETQYF. V is TRBV29-1 and J is TRBJ2-5; TRBD1 or TRBD2 may be the D gene (5 bases each). Germline V CDR1 and CDR2: SQVTM, ANQGSEA. The CDR3 totals 15 residues. Trimming left V 3 bases short and J 5 bases short, with 19 bases between.

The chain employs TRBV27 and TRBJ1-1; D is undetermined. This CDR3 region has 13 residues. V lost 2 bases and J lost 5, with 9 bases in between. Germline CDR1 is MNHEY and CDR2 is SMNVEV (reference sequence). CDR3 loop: CASSLGLRTEAFF. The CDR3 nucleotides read TGTGCCAGCAGTTTAGGCCTAAGGACTGAAGCTTTCTTT.

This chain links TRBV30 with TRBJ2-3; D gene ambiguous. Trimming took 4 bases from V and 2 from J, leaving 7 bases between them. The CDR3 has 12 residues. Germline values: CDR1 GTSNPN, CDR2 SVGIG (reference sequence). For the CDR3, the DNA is TGTGCCTGGACGTCGGACACAGATACGCAGTATTTT. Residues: CAWTSDTDTQYF.

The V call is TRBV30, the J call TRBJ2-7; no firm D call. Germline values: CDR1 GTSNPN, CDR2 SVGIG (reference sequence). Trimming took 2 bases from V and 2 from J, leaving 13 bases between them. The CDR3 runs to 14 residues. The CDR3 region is CAWSPQLGTYEQYF. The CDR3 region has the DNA TGTGCCTGGAGTCCGCAGCTGGGGACCTACGAGCAGTACTTC.

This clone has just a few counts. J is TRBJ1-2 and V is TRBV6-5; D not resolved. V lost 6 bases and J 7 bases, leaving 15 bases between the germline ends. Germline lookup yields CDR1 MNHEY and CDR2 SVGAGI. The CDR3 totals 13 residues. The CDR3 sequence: CASRLDETTGYTF. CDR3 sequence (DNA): TGTGCCAGCAGGCTGGATGAAACCACTGGCTACACCTTC.

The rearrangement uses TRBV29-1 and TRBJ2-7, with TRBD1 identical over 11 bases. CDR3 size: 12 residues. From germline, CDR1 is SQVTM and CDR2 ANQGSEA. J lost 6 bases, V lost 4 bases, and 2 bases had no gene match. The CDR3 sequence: CSVGGQGGEQYF. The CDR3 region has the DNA TGCAGCGTTGGGGGACAGGGGGGCGAGCAGTACTTC.

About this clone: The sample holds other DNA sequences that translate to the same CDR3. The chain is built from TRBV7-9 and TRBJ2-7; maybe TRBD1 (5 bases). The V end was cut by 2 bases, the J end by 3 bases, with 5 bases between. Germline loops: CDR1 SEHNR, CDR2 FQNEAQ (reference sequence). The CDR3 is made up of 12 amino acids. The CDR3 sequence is CASSLRGYEQYF. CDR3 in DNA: TGTGCCAGCAGCTTAAGGGGCTACGAGCAGTACTTC.

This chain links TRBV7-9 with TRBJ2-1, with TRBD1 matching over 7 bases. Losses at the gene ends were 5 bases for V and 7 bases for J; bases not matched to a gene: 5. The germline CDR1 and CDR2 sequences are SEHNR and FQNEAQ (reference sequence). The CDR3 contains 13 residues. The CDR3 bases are TGTGCCAGCAGCCCGATACAGGGGAATGAGCAGTTCTTC. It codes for CASSPIQGNEQFF.

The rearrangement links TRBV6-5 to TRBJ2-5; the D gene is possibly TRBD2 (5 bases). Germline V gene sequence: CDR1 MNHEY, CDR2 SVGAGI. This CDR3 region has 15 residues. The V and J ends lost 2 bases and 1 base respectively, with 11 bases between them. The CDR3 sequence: CASSYGLYGQETQYF. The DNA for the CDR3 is TGTGCCAGCAGTTACGGACTTTACGGCCAAGAGACCCAGTACTTC.

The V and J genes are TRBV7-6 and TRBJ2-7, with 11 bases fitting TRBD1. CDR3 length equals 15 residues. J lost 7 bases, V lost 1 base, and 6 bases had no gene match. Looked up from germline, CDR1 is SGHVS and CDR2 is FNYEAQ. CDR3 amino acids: CASSLEWTGGEEQYF. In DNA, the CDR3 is TGTGCCAGCAGCTTAGAGTGGACAGGGGGCGAAGAGCAGTACTTC.

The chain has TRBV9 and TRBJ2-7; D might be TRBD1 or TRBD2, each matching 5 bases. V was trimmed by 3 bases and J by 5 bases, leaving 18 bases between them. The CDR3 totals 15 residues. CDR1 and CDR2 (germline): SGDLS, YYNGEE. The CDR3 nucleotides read TGTGCCAGCAGCGCAGACCAGGGAGTTTACGACGAGCAGTACTTC. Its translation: CASSADQGVYDEQYF.

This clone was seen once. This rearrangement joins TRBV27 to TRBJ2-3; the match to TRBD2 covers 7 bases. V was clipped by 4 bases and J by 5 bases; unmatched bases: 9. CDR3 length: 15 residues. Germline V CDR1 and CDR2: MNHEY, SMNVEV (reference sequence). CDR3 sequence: CASSSSGNPGDTQYF. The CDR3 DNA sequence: TGTGCCAGCAGTTCCAGCGGGAACCCGGGAGATACGCAGTATTTT.